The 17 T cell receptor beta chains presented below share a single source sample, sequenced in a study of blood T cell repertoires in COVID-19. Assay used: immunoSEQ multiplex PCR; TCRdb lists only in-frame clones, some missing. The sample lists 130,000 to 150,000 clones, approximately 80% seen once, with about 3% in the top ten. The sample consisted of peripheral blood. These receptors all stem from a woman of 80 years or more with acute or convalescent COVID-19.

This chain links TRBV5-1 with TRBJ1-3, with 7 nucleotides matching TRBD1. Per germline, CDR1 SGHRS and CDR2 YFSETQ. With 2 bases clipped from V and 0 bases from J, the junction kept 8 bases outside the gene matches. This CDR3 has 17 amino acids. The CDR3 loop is CASSLISTGLSGNTIYF. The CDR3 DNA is TGCGCCAGCAGCTTAATCTCGACAGGGCTCTCTGGAAACACCATATATTTT. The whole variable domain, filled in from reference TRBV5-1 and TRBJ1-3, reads KAGVTQTPRYLIKTRGQQVTLSCSPISGHRSVSWYQQTPGQGLQFLFEYFSETQRNKGNFPGRFSGRQFSNSRSEMNVSTLELGDSALYLCASSLISTGLSGNTIYFGEGSWLTVV.

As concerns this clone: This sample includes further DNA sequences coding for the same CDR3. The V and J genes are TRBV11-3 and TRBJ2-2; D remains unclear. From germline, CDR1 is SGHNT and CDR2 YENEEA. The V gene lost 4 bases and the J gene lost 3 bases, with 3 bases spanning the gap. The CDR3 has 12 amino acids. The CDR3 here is CASSSYTGELFF. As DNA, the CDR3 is TGTGCCAGCAGCTCTTACACCGGGGAGCTGTTTTTT.

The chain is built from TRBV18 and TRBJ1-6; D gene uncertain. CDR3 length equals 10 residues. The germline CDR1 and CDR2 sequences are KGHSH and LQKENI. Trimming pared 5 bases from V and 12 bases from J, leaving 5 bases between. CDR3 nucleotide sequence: TGTGCCAGCTCATCCCAACCCCTCCACTTT. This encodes CASSSQPLHF.

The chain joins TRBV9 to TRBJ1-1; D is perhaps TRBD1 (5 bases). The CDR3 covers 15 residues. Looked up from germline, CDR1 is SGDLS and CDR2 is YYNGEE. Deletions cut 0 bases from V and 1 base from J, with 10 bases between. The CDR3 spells CASSVEEGRNTEAFF. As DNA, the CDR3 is TGTGCCAGCAGCGTAGAGGAGGGGCGGAACACTGAAGCTTTCTTT.

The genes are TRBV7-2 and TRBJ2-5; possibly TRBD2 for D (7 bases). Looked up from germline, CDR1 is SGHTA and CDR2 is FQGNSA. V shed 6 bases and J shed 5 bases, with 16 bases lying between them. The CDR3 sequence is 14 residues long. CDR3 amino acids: CASSHSGGRETQYF. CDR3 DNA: TGTGCCAGCAGTCACTCCGGGGGGCGCGAGACCCAGTACTTC.

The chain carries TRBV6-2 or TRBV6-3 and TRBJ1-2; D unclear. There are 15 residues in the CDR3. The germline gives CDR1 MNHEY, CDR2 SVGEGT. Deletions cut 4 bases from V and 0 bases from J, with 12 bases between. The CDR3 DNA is TGTGCCAGCAGTTTCTCCGGTGAGTCTAACTATGGCTACACCTTC. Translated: CASSFSGESNYGYTF.

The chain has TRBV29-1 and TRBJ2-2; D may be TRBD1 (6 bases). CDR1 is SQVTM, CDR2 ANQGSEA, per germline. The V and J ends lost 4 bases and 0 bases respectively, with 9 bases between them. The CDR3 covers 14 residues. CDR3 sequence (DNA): TGCAGCGTTGGGACAGTTGCGAACACCGGGGAGCTGTTTTTT. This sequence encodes CSVGTVANTGELFF.

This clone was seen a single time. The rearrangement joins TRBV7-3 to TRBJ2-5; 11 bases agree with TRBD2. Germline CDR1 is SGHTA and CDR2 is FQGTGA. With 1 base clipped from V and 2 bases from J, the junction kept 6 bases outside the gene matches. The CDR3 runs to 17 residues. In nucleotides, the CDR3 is TGTGCCAGCAGCTTAAGGGGGGGACTAGCGGTACAAGAGACCCAGTACTTC. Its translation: CASSLRGGLAVQETQYF.

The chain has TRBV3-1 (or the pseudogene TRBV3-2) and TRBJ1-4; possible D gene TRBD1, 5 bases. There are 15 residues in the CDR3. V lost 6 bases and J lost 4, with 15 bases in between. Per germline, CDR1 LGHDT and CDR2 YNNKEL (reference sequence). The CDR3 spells CASRAEGALNEKLFF. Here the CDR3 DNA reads TGTGCCAGCAGAGCCGAAGGGGCCCTTAATGAAAAACTGTTTTTT.

CDR3 DNA: TGTGCCAGCAGCTCAAGCCGAGACAGAGCCGAAGCTTTCTTT. The encoded protein is CASSSSRDRAEAFF. The chain combines TRBV11-3 with TRBJ1-1; a possible D gene is TRBD1 (5 bases). In germline, CDR1 is SGHNT, CDR2 YENEEA. Trimming took off 4 bases at V and 8 bases at J, with 17 bases between the two ends. This CDR3 is 14 amino acids long.

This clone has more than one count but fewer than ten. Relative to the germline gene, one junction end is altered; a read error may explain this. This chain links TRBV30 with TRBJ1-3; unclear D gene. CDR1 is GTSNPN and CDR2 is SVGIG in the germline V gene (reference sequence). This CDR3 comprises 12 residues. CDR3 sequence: CARGRDGNTIYF. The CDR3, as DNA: TGCGCAAGAGGGCGCGATGGAAACACCATATATTTT.

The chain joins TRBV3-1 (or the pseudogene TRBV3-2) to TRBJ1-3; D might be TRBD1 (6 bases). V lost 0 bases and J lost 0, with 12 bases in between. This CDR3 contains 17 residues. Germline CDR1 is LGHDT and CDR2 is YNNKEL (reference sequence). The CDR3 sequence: CASSQEFGRGSGNTIYF. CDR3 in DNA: TGTGCCAGCAGCCAAGAATTCGGCAGGGGCTCTGGAAACACCATATATTTT.

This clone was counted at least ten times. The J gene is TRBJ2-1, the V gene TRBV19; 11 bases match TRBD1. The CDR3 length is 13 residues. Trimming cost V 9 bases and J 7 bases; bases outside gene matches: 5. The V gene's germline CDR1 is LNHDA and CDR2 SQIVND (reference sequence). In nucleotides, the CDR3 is TGTGCCAGCGCCGGGACAGGGGGGAATGAGCAGTTCTTC. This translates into CASAGTGGNEQFF.

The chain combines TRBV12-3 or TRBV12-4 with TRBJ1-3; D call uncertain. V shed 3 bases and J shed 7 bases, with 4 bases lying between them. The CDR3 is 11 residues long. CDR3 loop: CASSFFNTIYF. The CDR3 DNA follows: TGTGCCAGCAGTTTCTTCAACACCATATATTTT.

For the CDR3, the DNA is TGTGCCAGCTCACCACCCACCGACAGGGGAGGTCAGCCCCAGCATTTT. This codes for CASSPPTDRGGQPQHF. The gene calls are TRBV18 and TRBJ1-5; TRBD1 agrees at 8 bases. After removal of 0 bases from V and 6 bases from J, the junction contained 7 bases not matched to a gene. The CDR3 length is 16 residues. CDR1 and CDR2 (germline): KGHSH, LQKENI.

CDR3 coding DNA: TGTGCCAGCAGTTTACAGGGGGCCAGGGGGACTGAAGCTTTCTTT. It yields the protein CASSLQGARGTEAFF. The chain employs TRBV28 and TRBJ1-1; TRBD1 matches 8 bases. The CDR3 runs 15 residues. The germline gives CDR1 MDHEN, CDR2 SYDVKM. The ends lost 2 bases at V and 5 bases at J; junction bases unmatched: 7.

This CDR3 is CASSATGSAEAFF. The CDR3 DNA sequence: TGTGCCAGCAGTGCGACCGGGAGCGCTGAAGCTTTCTTT. V gene TRBV2 combines with J gene TRBJ1-1; D is unclear. The CDR3 extends over 13 amino acids. Germline assignment: CDR1 SNHLY and CDR2 FYNNEI. V lost 4 bases, J lost 6 bases, and 12 bases lay in between.